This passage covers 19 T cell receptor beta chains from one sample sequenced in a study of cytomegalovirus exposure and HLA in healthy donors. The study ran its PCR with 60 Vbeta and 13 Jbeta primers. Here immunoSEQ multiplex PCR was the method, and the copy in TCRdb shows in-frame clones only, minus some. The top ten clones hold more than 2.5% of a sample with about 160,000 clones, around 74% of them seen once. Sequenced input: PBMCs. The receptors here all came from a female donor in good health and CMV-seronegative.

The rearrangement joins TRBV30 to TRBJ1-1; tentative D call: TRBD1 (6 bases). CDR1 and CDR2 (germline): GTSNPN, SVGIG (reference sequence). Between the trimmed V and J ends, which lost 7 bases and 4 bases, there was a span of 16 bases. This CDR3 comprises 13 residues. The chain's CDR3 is CASRGGRATEAFF. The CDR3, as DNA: TGTGCCTCCAGGGGAGGGAGGGCCACTGAAGCTTTCTTT. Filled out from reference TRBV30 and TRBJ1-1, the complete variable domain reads SQTIHQWPATLVQPVGSPLSLECTVEGTSNPNLYWYRQAAGRGLQLLFYSVGIGQISSEVPQNLSASRPQDRQFILSSKKLLLSDSGFYLCASRGGRATEAFFGQGTRLTVV.

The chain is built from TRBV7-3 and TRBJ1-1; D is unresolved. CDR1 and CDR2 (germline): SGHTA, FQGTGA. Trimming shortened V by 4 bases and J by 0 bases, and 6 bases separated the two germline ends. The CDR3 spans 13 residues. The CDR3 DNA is TGTGCCAGCAGCTCGAACATGAACACTGAAGCTTTCTTT. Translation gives CASSSNMNTEAFF.

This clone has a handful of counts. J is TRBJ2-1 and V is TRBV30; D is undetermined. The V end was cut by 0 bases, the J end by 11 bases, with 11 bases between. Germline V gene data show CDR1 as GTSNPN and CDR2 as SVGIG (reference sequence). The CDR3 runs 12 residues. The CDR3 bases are TGTGCCTGGAGTGTTCAACAGCAGAAGCAGTTCTTC. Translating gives CAWSVQQQKQFF.

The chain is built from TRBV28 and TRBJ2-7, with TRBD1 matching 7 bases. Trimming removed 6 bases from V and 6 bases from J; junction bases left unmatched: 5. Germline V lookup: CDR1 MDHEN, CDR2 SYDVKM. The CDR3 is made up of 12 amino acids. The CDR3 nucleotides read TGTGCCAGCAGGGAGACAGGGCCCGAGCAGTACTTC. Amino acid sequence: CASRETGPEQYF. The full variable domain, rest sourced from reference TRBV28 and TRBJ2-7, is DVKVTQSSRYLVKRTGEKVFLECVQDMDHENMFWYRQDPGLGLRLIYFSYDVKMKEKGDIPEGYSVSREKKERFSLILESASTNQTSMYLCASRETGPEQYFGPGTRLTVT.

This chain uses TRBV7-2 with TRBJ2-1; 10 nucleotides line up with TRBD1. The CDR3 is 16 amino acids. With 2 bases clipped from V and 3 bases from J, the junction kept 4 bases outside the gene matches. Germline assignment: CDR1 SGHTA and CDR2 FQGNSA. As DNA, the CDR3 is TGTGCCAGCAGCTTATGGGGGACAGGGGACTACAATGAGCAGTTCTTC. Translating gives CASSLWGTGDYNEQFF. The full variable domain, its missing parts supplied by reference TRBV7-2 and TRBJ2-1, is GAGVSQSPSNKVTEKGKDVELRCDPISGHTALYWYRQSLGQGLEFLIYFQGNSAPDKSGLPSDRFSAERTGGSVSTLTIQRTQQEDSAVYLCASSLWGTGDYNEQFFGPGTRLTVL.

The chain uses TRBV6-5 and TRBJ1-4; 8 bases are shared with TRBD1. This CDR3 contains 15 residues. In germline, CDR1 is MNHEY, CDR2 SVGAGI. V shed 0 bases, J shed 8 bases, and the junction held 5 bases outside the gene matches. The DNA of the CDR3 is TGTGCCAGCAGTTACTCGGGCAGGGGGCAAGAAAAACTGTTTTTT. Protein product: CASSYSGRGQEKLFF.

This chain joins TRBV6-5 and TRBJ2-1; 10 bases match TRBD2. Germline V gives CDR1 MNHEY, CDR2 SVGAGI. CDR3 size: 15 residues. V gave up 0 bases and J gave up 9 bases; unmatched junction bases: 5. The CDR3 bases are TGTGCCAGCAGTTACTCGCAGTTAGCGGGAGGTGAGCAGTTCTTC. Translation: CASSYSQLAGGEQFF.

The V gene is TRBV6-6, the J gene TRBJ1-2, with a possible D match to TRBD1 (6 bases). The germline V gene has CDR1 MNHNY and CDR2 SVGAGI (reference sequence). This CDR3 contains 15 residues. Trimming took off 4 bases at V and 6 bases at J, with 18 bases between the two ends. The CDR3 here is CASSLPGHQGDGYTF. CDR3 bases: TGTGCCAGCAGTTTGCCGGGACACCAAGGGGATGGCTACACCTTC.

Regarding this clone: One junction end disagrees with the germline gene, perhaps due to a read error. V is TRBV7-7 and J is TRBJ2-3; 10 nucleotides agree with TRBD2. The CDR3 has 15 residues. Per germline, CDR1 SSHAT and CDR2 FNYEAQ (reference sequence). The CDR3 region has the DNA TGTGCTAGCAGCCGAGGACTAGCGGGCACAGATACGCAGTATTTT. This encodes CASSRGLAGTDTQYF.

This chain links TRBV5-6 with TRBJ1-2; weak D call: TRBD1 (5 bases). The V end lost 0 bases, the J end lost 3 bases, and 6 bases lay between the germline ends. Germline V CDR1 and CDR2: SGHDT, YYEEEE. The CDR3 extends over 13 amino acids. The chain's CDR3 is CASSLGRDYGYTF. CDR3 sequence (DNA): TGTGCCAGCAGCTTGGGCAGGGACTATGGCTACACCTTC.

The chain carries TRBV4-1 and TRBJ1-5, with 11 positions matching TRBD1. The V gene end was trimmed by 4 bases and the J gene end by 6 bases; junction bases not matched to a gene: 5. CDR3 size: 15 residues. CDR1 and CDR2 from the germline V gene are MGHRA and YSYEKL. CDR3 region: CASSLRTGGRQPQHF. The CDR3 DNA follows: TGCGCCAGCAGCCTCCGGACAGGGGGCCGTCAGCCCCAGCATTTT.

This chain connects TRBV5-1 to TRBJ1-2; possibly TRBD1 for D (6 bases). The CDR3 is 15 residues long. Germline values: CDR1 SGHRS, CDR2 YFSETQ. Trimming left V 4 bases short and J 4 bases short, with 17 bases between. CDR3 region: CASSLGGGRLYGYTF. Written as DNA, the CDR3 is TGCGCCAGCAGCCTGGGTGGGGGCCGCCTCTATGGCTACACCTTC.

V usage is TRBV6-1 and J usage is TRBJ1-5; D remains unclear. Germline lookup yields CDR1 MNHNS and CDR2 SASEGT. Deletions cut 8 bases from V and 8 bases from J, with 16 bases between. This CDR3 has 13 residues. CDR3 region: CASGPGFPEPQHF. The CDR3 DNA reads TGTGCCAGCGGCCCGGGGTTCCCGGAGCCCCAGCATTTT.

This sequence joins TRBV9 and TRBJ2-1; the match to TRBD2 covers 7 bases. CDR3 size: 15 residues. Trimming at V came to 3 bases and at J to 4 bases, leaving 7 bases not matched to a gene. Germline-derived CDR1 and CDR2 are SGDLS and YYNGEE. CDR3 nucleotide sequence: TGTGCCAGCAGCGCGCTGACTAGCCTATACAATGAGCAGTTCTTC. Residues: CASSALTSLYNEQFF.

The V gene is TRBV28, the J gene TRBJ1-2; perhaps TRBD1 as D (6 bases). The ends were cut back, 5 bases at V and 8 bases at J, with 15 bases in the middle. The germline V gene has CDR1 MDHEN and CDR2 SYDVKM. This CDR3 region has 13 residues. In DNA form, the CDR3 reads TGTGCCAGCAGTCCACGACAGGTTTGGGGCTACACCTTC. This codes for CASSPRQVWGYTF.

CDR3 protein: CASSSGQGTISGELFF. Here the CDR3 DNA reads TGCGCCAGCTCCTCCGGACAGGGCACTATTAGCGGGGAGCTGTTTTTT. The chain recombines TRBV5-1 with TRBJ2-2, with 8 positions matching TRBD1. The CDR3 length is 16 residues. Unmatched junction bases numbered 15, after V lost 7 bases and J lost 7 bases. In germline, CDR1 is SGHRS, CDR2 YFSETQ.

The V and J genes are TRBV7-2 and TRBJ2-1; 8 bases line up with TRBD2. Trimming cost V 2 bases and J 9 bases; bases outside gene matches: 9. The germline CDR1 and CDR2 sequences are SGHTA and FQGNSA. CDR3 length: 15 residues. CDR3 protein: CASSLYTGGRGEQFF. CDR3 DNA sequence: TGTGCCAGCAGCTTATATACGGGGGGGAGGGGTGAGCAGTTCTTC.

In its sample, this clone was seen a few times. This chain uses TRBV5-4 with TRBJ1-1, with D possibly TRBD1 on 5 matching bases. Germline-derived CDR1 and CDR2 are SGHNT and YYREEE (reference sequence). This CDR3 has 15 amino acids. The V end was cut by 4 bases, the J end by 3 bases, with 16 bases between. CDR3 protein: CASSAPPEGDTEAFF. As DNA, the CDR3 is TGTGCCAGCAGCGCCCCCCCTGAAGGGGACACTGAAGCTTTCTTT.

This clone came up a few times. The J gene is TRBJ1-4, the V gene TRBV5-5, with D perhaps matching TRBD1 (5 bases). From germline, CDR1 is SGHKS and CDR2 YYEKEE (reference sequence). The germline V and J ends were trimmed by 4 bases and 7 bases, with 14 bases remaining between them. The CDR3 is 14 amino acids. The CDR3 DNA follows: TGTGCCAGCAGCGCCAGGGTTGATGGTGAAAAACTGTTTTTT. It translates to CASSARVDGEKLFF.